These T cell receptor beta chains were read from a single sample in a study of T-cell memory formation after mild COVID-19. TCRdb reprocessed the 5' RACE reads via MiXCR and lists one record per CDR3 protein. The sample lists fewer than 350,000 distinct CDR3 sequences, 8% to 10% occurring once. The specimen was PBMCs or a T cell subset sorted from them (not recorded which). The origin of the receptors is a young man who had mild COVID-19 (a few samples of this study predate the infection). Cell type and time point are not known. Each CDR3 is given with its conserved first and last residue. A D gene is named only where the DNA matches it firmly. The size entry is marked missing in some rows and otherwise reads once, few, many or a size class.

few,TRBD2,TRBJ2-1,TRBV12-3/TRBV12-4,TGTGCCAGCAGTTTCAGACTAGCGGGACTAGGTGAGCAGTTCTTC,CASSFRLAGLGEQFF
-,-,TRBJ1-2,TRBV12-3/TRBV12-4,TGTGCCAGCAGACCAGGGGAAGTCGGCTACACCTTC,CASRPGEVGYTF
many,-,TRBJ1-2,TRBV29-1,TGCAGCGTTGAAGAGGTCGTCAGGAGCTACACCTTC,CSVEEVVRSYTF
-,TRBD2,TRBJ2-1,TRBV2,TGTGCCAGCAAGCAGCCTCCATTGACCGGGACTACCCTCAGTGATGAGCAGTTCTTC,CASKQPPLTGTTLSDEQFF
-,-,TRBJ1-5,TRBV29-1,TGCAGCGTCTCTGGGGGAGCCCATGGGCCCCAGCATTTT,CSVSGGAHGPQHF
-,-,TRBJ2-1,TRBV25-1,TGTGCCAGCAGTGAATACTGGGTCAGAAGCAATGAGCAGTTCTTC,CASSEYWVRSNEQFF
many,TRBD1,TRBJ2-3,TRBV5-1,TGCGCCAGCAGCGGGGGGACAGGCCGCACAGATACGCAGTATTTT,CASSGGTGRTDTQYF
many,TRBD1,TRBJ1-3,TRBV7-2,TGTGCCAGCAGCGGGGACAGGATAAGGGCTGGAAACACCATATATTTT,CASSGDRIRAGNTIYF
-,-,TRBJ2-3,TRBV11-3,TGTGCCAGCAGCTTATCCCTCCGGGATACGCAGTATTTT,CASSLSLRDTQYF
few,TRBD1,TRBJ2-4,TRBV18,TGTGCCAGCTCACCGGACAGGGGTGGAAACATTCAGTACTTC,CASSPDRGGNIQYF
few,-,TRBJ2-1,TRBV5-1,TGCGCCAGCAGCCTAGTAGTAGGTCCGGGGAATGAGCAGTTCTTC,CASSLVVGPGNEQFF
-,-,TRBJ2-7,TRBV6-2/TRBV6-3,TGTGCCAGCAGTCAGTCGGAACCCTACGAGCAGTACTTC,CASSQSEPYEQYF
few,-,TRBJ2-5,TRBV5-1,TGCGCCAGCAGCTTGGTGTCTGAAGAGACCCAGTACTTC,CASSLVSEETQYF
-,-,TRBJ2-7,TRBV9,TGTGCCAGCAGCTCTCGTCCAGGACCCTACGAGCAGTACTTC,CASSSRPGPYEQYF
-,TRBD2,TRBJ2-1,TRBV11-2,TGTGCCAGCAGCATGGGACTAGCGGGGGCGCGTGAGTTCTTC,CASSMGLAGAREFF
few,-,TRBJ2-2,TRBV11-2,TGTGCCAGCAGCGCCATTCGGGGGCGAACCGGGGAGCTGTTTTTT,CASSAIRGRTGELFF
few,-,TRBJ1-4,TRBV5-6,TGTGCCAGCAGGCGAGGGGGGCCCTCAACTAATGAAAAACTGTTTTTT,CASRRGGPSTNEKLFF
-,-,TRBJ2-7,TRBV7-2,TGTGCCAGCAGCTTACTCGGGGCCCGGGATGGCGAGCAGTACTTC,CASSLLGARDGEQYF
many,-,TRBJ2-5,TRBV5-6,TGTGCCAGCAGATCGACAGGAGCGGAGACCCAGTACTTC,CASRSTGAETQYF
-,-,TRBJ2-7,TRBV6-6,TGTGCCAGCAGTTTACCCGGGCCGGTATACGAGCAGTACTTC,CASSLPGPVYEQYF
-,-,TRBJ2-1,TRBV7-2,TGTGCCAGCAGCTTAGAAATAGGGGCAGGGGCGAACAATGAGCAGTTCTTC,CASSLEIGAGANNEQFF
-,-,TRBJ1-1,TRBV10-3,TGTGCCATCACCCAGGGGTCGGGAAGGAACACTGAAGCTTTCTTT,CAITQGSGRNTEAFF
few,-,TRBJ1-2,TRBV27,TGTGCCAGCAGTTTAATTCGGGGGACTGGCTACACCTTC,CASSLIRGTGYTF
-,TRBD2,TRBJ2-1,TRBV7-8,TGTGCCAGCAGCTTCCAGACTAGCGGGGACGATGAGCAGTTCTTC,CASSFQTSGDDEQFF
few,-,TRBJ2-2,TRBV7-3,TGTGCCAGCAGCTTAGTCGGGGGTAACACCGGGGAGCTGTTTTTT,CASSLVGGNTGELFF
few,-,TRBJ1-1,TRBV27,TGTGCCAGCAGTTTAGGTCCGGGGTACACTGAAGCTTTCTTT,CASSLGPGYTEAFF
few,-,TRBJ1-1,TRBV3-1,TGTGCCAGCAGCCCTGGGCCGTTGGGGACTGAAGCTTTCTTT,CASSPGPLGTEAFF
few,TRBD2,TRBJ2-2,TRBV5-1,TGCGCCAGCAGCTTCCAGGGACTAGCGGGGACCGGGGAGCTGTTTTTT,CASSFQGLAGTGELFF
few,-,TRBJ1-5,TRBV7-6,TGTGCCAGCAGCGGAAACAATCAGCCCCAGCATTTT,CASSGNNQPQHF
-,-,TRBJ2-1,TRBV20-1,TGCAGTGCTAGAGCCGGGACAACCTACAATGAGCAGTTCTTC,CSARAGTTYNEQFF
many,-,TRBJ2-7,TRBV7-3,TGTGCCAGCAGCCCTGGTGCTCACTACGAGCAGTACTTC,CASSPGAHYEQYF
many,-,TRBJ2-5,TRBV6-5,TGTGCCAGCAGCCGCGCAAGGCACGGGGCCGGGGAGACCCAGTACTTC,CASSRARHGAGETQYF